This T cell receptor (beta chain) came from a study of blood T cell repertoires in COVID-19 (dated by TCRdb to the early 2020s). Context from the whole study: Samples covering the acute and convalescent phases of COVID-19 were provided by collaborators in the United States, Italy and Spain. Subjects who had been exposed to COVID-19, were actively infected with it, or had recovered from it provided the deeply sampled blood TCRbeta repertoires that made up the dataset. The samples were drawn from the first 160 participants of the ongoing ImmuneRACE study and from some 1,300 subjects provided by 6 global collaborators. The prospective study material was composed of cDNA or gDNA derived from T cells, B-cell-depleted T cells, or PBMCs. The repertoires were released in a freely available public database meant as a resource for research on the immune response to SARS-CoV-2. Where available, HLA class I and class II types were taken from metadata supplied by the sample provider and were not determined by assay-based typing. A de-identified subject ID, COVID-19 status, age in years and sex were almost always included in the sample metadata.

Overall results and qualifications from the work: The amount of clinical and demographic metadata varied by source and participant and was provided uncurated.

TCRbeta CDR3 regions were amplified from genomic DNA using the immunoSEQ Assay, a bias-controlled multiplex PCR. Per the authors' processing: The number of nucleated cells in each sample was estimated from the amplification of reference gene primers within the assay. To quantify the absolute abundance of each unique TCRbeta CDR3 rearrangement, sequence reads were collapsed and filtered. For each sample, productive Simpson clonality was calculated as the square root of Simpson's diversity index across productive rearrangements. The table was pulled from immuneACCESS by TCRdb, which kept in-frame rearrangements only. Such tables lose some clones; where checked, under half of the loss comes from unresolved V genes, and the rest has no known cause. V, J and clone size are taken as reported in that table, and D and trimming were inferred from the DNA itself. This sample comprises 45,000 or so clones, roughly 86% of them detected only once. Over 2% of the sample is taken by the ten largest.

Turning to this clone: This clone's antigen is unknown. Base qualities are not recorded, but no much larger clone differs from it by a single base.

Inclusive of the bounding cysteine and phenylalanine, the CDR3 is 17 residues long. Only CDR3 DNA remains: 51 bases, in frame from the first base. V and J are truncated by 0 bases and 2 bases respectively, leaving an intervening sequence of 15 bases. According to the germline V gene, CDR1 reads ENHRY and CDR2 reads SYGVKD. Whole blood was collected in K2EDTA tubes by collaborating institutions according to the institutions' own protocols. Collaborator samples were shipped for TCRbeta analysis as frozen whole blood, isolated PBMCs, or DNA extracted from either sample type. The rearrangement joined TRBV10-3 to TRBJ2-3; TRBD1 is a weak D gene call, 6 bases matching. This receptor was identified in an older woman with acute or convalescent COVID-19. Specimen: peripheral blood. The CDR3 region has the sequence CAISESTGRGNTDTQYF. In nucleotide form, the sequence is TGTGCCATCAGTGAGTCGACTGGCAGGGGTAACACAGATACGCAGTATTTT.